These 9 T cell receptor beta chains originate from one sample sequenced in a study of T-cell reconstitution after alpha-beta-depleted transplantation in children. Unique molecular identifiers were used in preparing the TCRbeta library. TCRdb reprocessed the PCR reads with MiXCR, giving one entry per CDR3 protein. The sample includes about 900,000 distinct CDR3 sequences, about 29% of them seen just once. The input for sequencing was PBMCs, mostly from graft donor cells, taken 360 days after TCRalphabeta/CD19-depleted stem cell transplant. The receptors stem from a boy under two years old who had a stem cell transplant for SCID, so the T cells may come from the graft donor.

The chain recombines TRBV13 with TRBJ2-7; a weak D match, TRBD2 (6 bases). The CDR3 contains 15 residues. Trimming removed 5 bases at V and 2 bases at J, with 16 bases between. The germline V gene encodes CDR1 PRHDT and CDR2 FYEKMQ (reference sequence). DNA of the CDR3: TGTGCCAGCAGCCCCGGTGGGGGGATGCCCTACGAGCAGTACTTC. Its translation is CASSPGGGMPYEQYF.

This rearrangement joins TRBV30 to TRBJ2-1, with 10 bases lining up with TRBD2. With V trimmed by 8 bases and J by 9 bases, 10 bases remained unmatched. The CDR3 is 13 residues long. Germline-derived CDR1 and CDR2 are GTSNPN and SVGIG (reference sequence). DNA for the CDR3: TGTGCCGGGGTTAGCGGGGGGCCCGGTGAGCAGTTCTTC. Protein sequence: CAGVSGGPGEQFF.

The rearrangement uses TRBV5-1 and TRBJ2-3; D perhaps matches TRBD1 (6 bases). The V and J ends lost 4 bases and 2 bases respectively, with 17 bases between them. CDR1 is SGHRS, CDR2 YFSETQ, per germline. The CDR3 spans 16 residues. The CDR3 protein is CASSQTVGQITDTQYF. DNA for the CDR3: TGCGCCAGCAGCCAGACAGTCGGACAGATCACAGATACGCAGTATTTT.

CDR3 in DNA: TGTGCCAGCAGCTTAGCGCCTTGGACTAGCCCGGGCGATGAGCAGTTCTTC. It specifies CASSLAPWTSPGDEQFF. The chain links TRBV7-2 to TRBJ2-1, with 8 bases matching TRBD2. CDR1 is SGHTA, CDR2 FQGNSA, per germline. V was clipped by 0 bases and J by 8 bases; unmatched bases: 12. There are 17 residues in the CDR3.

In nucleotides, the CDR3 is TGTGCCAGCAGTTTCGCCGGGACTATCCTTCAAGAGACCCAGTACTTC. This translates into CASSFAGTILQETQYF. This sequence joins TRBV6-2 or TRBV6-3 and TRBJ2-5; TRBD2 agrees at 7 bases. The germline gives CDR1 MNHEY, CDR2 SVGEGT. CDR3 length: 16 residues. The junction had 10 bases not matched to a gene; V was cut back by 4 bases and J by 2 bases.

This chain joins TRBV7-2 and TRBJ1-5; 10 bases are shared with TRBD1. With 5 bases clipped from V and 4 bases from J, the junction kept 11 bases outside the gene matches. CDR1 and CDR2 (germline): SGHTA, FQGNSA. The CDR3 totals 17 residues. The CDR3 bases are TGTGCCAGCAGCGCGGGCAAAGGGACAGGGGTAAATCAGCCCCAGCATTTT. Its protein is CASSAGKGTGVNQPQHF.

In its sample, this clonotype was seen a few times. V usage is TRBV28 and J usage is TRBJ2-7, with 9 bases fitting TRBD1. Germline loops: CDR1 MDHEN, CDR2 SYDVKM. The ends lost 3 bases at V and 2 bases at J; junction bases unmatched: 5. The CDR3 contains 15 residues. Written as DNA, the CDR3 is TGTGCCAGCAGTTTTAAAACAGGGGGCCCCTACGAGCAGTACTTC. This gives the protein CASSFKTGGPYEQYF.

CDR3: CASGETANTGELFF. CDR3 nucleotides: TGTGCCAGCGGAGAGACAGCTAACACCGGGGAGCTGTTTTTT. V and J are TRBV7-9 and TRBJ2-2; a possible D gene is TRBD1 (5 bases). In germline, CDR1 is SEHNR, CDR2 FQNEAQ (reference sequence). V was pared by 8 bases and J by 2 bases, with 12 bases between. This CDR3 is built from 14 residues.

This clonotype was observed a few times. CDR3 residues: CSARSSVAGGRLAETQYF. CDR3 nucleotides: TGCAGTGCTAGATCATCGGTGGCAGGGGGGAGGCTGGCAGAGACCCAGTACTTC. The chain has TRBV20-1 and TRBJ2-5, with a tentative D call TRBD1 (7 bases). Per germline, CDR1 DFQATT and CDR2 SNEGSKA (reference sequence). The CDR3 has 18 residues. V lost 2 bases and J lost 4, with 26 bases in between.